This T cell receptor beta chain derives from a study of pediatric ulcerative colitis. Study results and caveats: Acute severe colitis showed lower rectal diversity from clonal expansions. Two rectal clonotypes were found only in ulcerative colitis patients, all of them.

The survey-level immunoSEQ assay was used. Assay: immunoSEQ multiplex PCR; the TCRdb copy retains only in-frame clones and omits some. The repertoire holds approximately 60,000 clones, with less than 90% as singletons. Remarks on this clone: The antigen remains undetermined.

Germline CDR1 LNHDA, CDR2 SQIVND (reference sequence). V shed 10 bases, J shed 2 bases, and the junction held 17 bases outside the gene matches. The CDR3 length is 16 residues. The TCR was taken from a boy aged 5 to 17 with severe ulcerative colitis. The gene calls are TRBV19 and TRBJ2-7; 7 bases align to TRBD1. Sequenced: blood. The CDR3 loop is CATNLTSGTETYEQYF. CDR3 nucleotide sequence: TGTGCCACCAACTTAACGTCCGGGACAGAGACCTACGAGCAGTACTTC.